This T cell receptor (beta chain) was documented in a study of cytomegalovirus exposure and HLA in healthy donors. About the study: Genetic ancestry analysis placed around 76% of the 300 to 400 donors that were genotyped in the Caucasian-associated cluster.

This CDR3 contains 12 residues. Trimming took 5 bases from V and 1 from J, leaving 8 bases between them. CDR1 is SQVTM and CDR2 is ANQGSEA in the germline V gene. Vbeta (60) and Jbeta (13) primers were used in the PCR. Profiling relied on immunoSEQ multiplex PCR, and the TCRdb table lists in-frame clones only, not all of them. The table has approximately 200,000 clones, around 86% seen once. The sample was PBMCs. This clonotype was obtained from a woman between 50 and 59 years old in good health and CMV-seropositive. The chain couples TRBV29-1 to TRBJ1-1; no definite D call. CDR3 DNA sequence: TGCAGCGTTCGTCGGGGGAACACTGAAGCTTTCTTT. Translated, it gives CSVRRGNTEAFF.